Below are 15 T cell receptor beta chains sequenced from a single sample in a study of blood T cell repertoires in COVID-19. The table came from immunoSEQ multiplex PCR; TCRdb's copy has only in-frame clones and leaves some out. The sample lists 130,000 or so clones, 70% to 90% occurring once. The sequenced material came from peripheral blood. The origin of the receptors is a man aged 50-59 years with acute or convalescent COVID-19.

V is TRBV11-3 and J is TRBJ2-3, with 7 bases matching TRBD1. V lost 4 bases, J lost 3 bases, and 7 bases stayed unmatched. The CDR3 is made up of 15 amino acids. The germline V gene encodes CDR1 SGHNT and CDR2 YENEEA. The CDR3 region is CASSSDRVDTDTQYF. In nucleotides, the CDR3 is TGTGCCAGCAGCTCCGACAGGGTCGATACAGATACGCAGTATTTT.

The V gene is TRBV7-9, the J gene TRBJ1-2, with 8 bases matching TRBD1. Germline lookup yields CDR1 SEHNR and CDR2 FQNEAQ (reference sequence). V lost 5 bases, J lost 9 bases, and 5 bases stayed unmatched. The CDR3 runs 12 residues. The CDR3 loop is CASSADRGSYTF. Written as DNA, the CDR3 is TGTGCCAGCAGCGCTGACAGGGGAAGCTACACCTTC.

The rearrangement uses TRBV10-2 and TRBJ2-3, with 10 nucleotides matching TRBD2. V dropped 3 bases and J dropped 5; count of bases not matched to a gene: 20. CDR3 size: 20 residues. Germline-derived CDR1 and CDR2 are WSHSY and SAAADI. CDR3 nucleotides: TGCGCCAGCAGTGACCCCCATGGAGCGGGAGGGCCAAGGGCGCGAGATACGCAGTATTTT. Protein product: CASSDPHGAGGPRARDTQYF.

The V call is TRBV11-2, the J call TRBJ2-2; D is undetermined. The V gene lost 5 bases and the J gene lost 4 bases, with 14 bases spanning the gap. The CDR3 length is 15 residues. In germline, CDR1 is SGHAT, CDR2 FQNNGV. DNA of the CDR3: TGTGCCAGCAGCGCGATAATCTCTGGCACCGGGGAGCTGTTTTTT. Amino acid sequence: CASSAIISGTGELFF.

This clone was detected ten times or more. This is likely a read error, given that the CDR3 carries no conserved phenylalanine or tryptophan at its end. The limits of the CDR3 on the DNA are not certain, so only TCRdb's listed CDR3 is given. The rearrangement joins TRBV19 to TRBJ2-7; no DNA check was done on the table's D call, TRBD1. Germline V gene sequence: CDR1 LNHDA, CDR2 SQIVND (reference sequence). With termini counted, the CDR3 has 10 amino acids. The CDR3 loop reads CASSLGQGAR.

V usage is TRBV6-6 and J usage is TRBJ2-4; 15 positions agree with TRBD2. The CDR3 contains 18 residues. The germline CDR1 and CDR2 sequences are MNHNY and SVGAGI (reference sequence). Germline trimming cut 5 bases from V and 7 bases from J; bases unmatched to any gene: 12. CDR3 in DNA: TGTGCCAGCAGTCTTACAGGACTAGCGGGAGGGGTGGTGAACATTCAGTACTTC. This encodes CASSLTGLAGGVVNIQYF.

For the CDR3, the DNA is TGTGCCAGCAGCGAAACGTTGGGACTCACCTCCTACGAGCAGTACTTC. As protein: CASSETLGLTSYEQYF. The chain couples TRBV7-2 to TRBJ2-7; D may be TRBD2 (6 bases). The CDR3 contains 16 residues. Per the germline V gene, CDR1 is SGHTA and CDR2 is FQGNSA. Trimming stripped 5 bases from V and 0 bases from J, with 17 bases between.

V is TRBV19 and J is TRBJ1-5, with a weak D call TRBD1 (5 bases). Germline-derived CDR1 and CDR2 are LNHDA and SQIVND (reference sequence). Deletions cut 5 bases from V and 3 bases from J, with 8 bases between. The CDR3 has 13 amino acids. CDR3 sequence reads: CASSDRNNQPQHF. CDR3 coding DNA: TGTGCCAGTAGTGACAGAAACAATCAGCCCCAGCATTTT. The full variable domain, its missing parts supplied by reference TRBV19 and TRBJ1-5, is DGGITQSPKYLFRKEGQNVTLSCEQNLNHDAMYWYRQDPGQGLRLIYYSQIVNDFQKGDIAEGYSVSREKKESFPLTVTSAQKNPTAFYLCASSDRNNQPQHFGDGTRLSIL.

CDR3 DNA sequence: TGTGCCAGCAGCTTGACAGGGGGCTACTATGGCTACACCTTC. The encoded protein is CASSLTGGYYGYTF. The chain couples TRBV11-2 to TRBJ1-2; 10 bases are shared with TRBD1. This CDR3 has 14 residues. V lost 3 bases to trimming and J lost 3 bases; unmatched junction nucleotides: 1. The germline V gene encodes CDR1 SGHAT and CDR2 FQNNGV. The full variable domain, in which reference TRBV11-2 and TRBJ1-2 provide the parts outside the CDR3, is EAGVAQSPRYKIIEKRQSVAFWCNPISGHATLYWYQQILGQGPKLLIQFQNNGVVDDSQLPKDRFSAERLKGVDSTLKIQPAKLEDSAVYLCASSLTGGYYGYTFGSGTRLTVV.

J is TRBJ1-2 and V is TRBV5-1; possibly TRBD1 for D (5 bases). The CDR3 runs 12 residues. Looked up from germline, CDR1 is SGHRS and CDR2 is YFSETQ. The germline V and J ends were trimmed by 3 bases and 8 bases, with 11 bases remaining between them. CDR3: CASSSTVGGYTF. The CDR3 region has the DNA TGCGCCAGCAGCTCGACAGTGGGGGGCTACACCTTC. Variable domain in full (rest from reference TRBV5-1 and TRBJ1-2): KAGVTQTPRYLIKTRGQQVTLSCSPISGHRSVSWYQQTPGQGLQFLFEYFSETQRNKGNFPGRFSGRQFSNSRSEMNVSTLELGDSALYLCASSSTVGGYTFGSGTRLTVV.

The chain is built from TRBV19 and TRBJ1-1, with TRBD1 as a possible D gene (5 bases). CDR1 and CDR2 (germline): LNHDA, SQIVND (reference sequence). The V gene lost 6 bases and the J gene lost 0 bases, with 17 bases spanning the gap. The CDR3 consists of 16 residues. The CDR3 nucleotides read TGTGCCAGTAGGAGGCAGGGCGGGGAGGTGAACACTGAAGCTTTCTTT. It translates to CASRRQGGEVNTEAFF.

The genes are TRBV14 and TRBJ2-7; no definite D call. The CDR3 consists of 16 residues. Germline lookup yields CDR1 SGHDN and CDR2 FVKESK. The ends were cut back, 0 bases at V and 4 bases at J, with 16 bases in the middle. The CDR3 nucleotides read TGTGCCAGCAGCCAAGAAACAGCCCGGTGGGTATACGAGCAGTACTTC. Translated, it gives CASSQETARWVYEQYF.

The chain carries TRBV11-2 and TRBJ2-3; 9 nucleotides agree with TRBD2. Trimming at V came to 3 bases and at J to 6 bases, leaving 7 bases not matched to a gene. This CDR3 contains 15 residues. Germline V gene sequence: CDR1 SGHAT, CDR2 FQNNGV. This CDR3 is CASSLAGGPGDTQYF. In DNA form, the CDR3 reads TGTGCCAGCAGCTTGGCGGGAGGGCCAGGGGATACGCAGTATTTT.

The chain recombines TRBV24-1 with TRBJ2-3, with 9 bases identical to TRBD1. Germline CDR1 is KGHDR and CDR2 is SFDVKD. CDR3 size: 17 residues. V lost 4 bases, J lost 1 base, and 8 bases stayed unmatched. Here the CDR3 reads CATSEAGTGIGTDTQYF. In DNA form, the CDR3 reads TGTGCCACCAGTGAGGCTGGGACAGGGATTGGCACAGATACGCAGTATTTT.

This clone was seen only a few times. This chain connects TRBV7-9 to TRBJ2-7; 12 positions agree with TRBD2. V shed 3 bases and J 0 bases; nucleotides not matched to a gene: 9. The V gene's germline CDR1 is SEHNR and CDR2 FQNEAQ (reference sequence). CDR3 length: 18 amino acids. The DNA for the CDR3 is TGTGCCAGCAGCTTGTCCCTCCCGACTAGCGGGGGCTCCTACGAGCAGTACTTC. Amino acid sequence: CASSLSLPTSGGSYEQYF.